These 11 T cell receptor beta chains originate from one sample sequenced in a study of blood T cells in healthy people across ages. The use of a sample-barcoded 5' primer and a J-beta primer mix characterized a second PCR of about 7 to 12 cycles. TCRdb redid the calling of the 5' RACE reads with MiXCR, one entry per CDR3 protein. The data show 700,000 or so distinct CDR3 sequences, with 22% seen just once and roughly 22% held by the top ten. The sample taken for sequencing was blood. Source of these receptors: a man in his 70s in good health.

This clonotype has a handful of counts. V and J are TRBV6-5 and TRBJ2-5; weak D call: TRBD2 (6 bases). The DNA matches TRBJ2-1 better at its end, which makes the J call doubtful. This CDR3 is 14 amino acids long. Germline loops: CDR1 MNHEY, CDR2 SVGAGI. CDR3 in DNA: TGTGCCAGCAGTTACCGACTAGGTGGGGCCGAGCAGTTCTTC. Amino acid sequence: CASSYRLGGAEQFF.

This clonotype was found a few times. The CDR3 protein is CASKEGVDTQYF. CDR3 bases: TGTGCCAGCAAAGAAGGAGTGGATACGCAGTATTTT. The genes are TRBV7-2 and TRBJ2-3, with D hard to call. Germline CDR1 reads SGHTA; CDR2 reads FQGNSA. Trimming left V 7 bases short and J 6 bases short, with 11 bases between. This CDR3 spans 12 amino acids.

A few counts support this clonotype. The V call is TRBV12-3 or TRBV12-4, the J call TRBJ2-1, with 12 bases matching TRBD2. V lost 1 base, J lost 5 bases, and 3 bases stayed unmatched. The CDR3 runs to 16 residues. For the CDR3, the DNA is TGTGCCAGCAGTTTAGAACTAGCGGGGGGAAACAATGAGCAGTTCTTC. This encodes CASSLELAGGNNEQFF.

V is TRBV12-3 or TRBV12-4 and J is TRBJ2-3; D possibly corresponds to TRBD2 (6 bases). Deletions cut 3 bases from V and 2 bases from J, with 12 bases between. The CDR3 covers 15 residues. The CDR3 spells CASSFSAGHTDTQYF. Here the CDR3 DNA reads TGTGCCAGCAGTTTCTCAGCGGGCCACACAGATACGCAGTATTTT.

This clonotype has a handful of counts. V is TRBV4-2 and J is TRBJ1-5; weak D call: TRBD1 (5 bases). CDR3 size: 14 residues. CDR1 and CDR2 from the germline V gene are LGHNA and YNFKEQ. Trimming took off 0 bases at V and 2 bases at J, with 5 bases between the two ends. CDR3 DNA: TGTGCCAGCAGCCAAGAACAGGGCAATCAGCCCCAGCATTTT. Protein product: CASSQEQGNQPQHF.

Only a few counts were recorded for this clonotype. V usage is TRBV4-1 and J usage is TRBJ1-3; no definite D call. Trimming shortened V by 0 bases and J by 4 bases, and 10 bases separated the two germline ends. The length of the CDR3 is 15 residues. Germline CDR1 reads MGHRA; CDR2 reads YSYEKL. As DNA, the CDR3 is TGCGCCAGCAGCCAAGAATTGGTGTCCGGAAACACCATATATTTT. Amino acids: CASSQELVSGNTIYF.

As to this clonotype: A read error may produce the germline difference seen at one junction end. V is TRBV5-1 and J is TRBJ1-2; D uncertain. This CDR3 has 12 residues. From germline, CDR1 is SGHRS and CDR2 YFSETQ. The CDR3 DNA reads TGCGCCAGCAGCTTGGCCGACTATGGCTACTCCTTC. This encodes CASSLADYGYSF.

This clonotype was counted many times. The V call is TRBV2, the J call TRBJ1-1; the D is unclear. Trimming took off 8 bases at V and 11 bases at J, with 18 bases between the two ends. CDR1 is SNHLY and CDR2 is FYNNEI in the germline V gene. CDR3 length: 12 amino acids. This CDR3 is CASDDDGWVAFF. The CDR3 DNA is TGTGCCAGCGACGATGACGGGTGGGTGGCTTTCTTT.

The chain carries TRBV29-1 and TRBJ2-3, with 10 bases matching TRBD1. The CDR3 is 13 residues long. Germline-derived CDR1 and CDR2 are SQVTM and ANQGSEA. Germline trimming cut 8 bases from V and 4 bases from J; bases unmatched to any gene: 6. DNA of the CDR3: TGCAGCTCGGGCGGGACAGGGGCAGATACGCAGTATTTT. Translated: CSSGGTGADTQYF.

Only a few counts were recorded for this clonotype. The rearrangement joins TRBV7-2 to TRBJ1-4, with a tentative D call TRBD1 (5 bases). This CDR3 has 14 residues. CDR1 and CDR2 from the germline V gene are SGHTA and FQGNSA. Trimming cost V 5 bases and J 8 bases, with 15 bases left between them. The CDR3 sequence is CASSPGLLREKLFF. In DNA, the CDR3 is TGTGCCAGCAGCCCGGGACTTCTTAGGGAAAAACTGTTTTTT.

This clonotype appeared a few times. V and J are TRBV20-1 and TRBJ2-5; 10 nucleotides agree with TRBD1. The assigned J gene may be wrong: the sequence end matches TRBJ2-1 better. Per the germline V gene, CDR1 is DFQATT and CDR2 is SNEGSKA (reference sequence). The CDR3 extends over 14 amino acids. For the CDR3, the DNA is TGCAGTGCTAGGAAGGGACAGGGGTCCCATGAGCAGTTCTTC. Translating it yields CSARKGQGSHEQFF.